What follows are 24 T cell receptor beta chains derived from one specimen sequenced in a study of shared clonotypes between healthy human individuals. Sequenced by immunoSEQ multiplex PCR; TCRdb stores in-frame clones only, minus some. Found here are about 2 million clones, 90% to 95% of them singletons; the top ten hold more than 0.1%. The specimen sequenced was naive CD4+ T cells sorted from blood. Subset: CD45RA+ positively selected. The receptors come from a man between 18 and 29 years old in good health.

This clone is a singleton in its sample. The genes are TRBV28 and TRBJ1-2; the D is unclear. Deletions cut 8 bases from V and 5 bases from J, with 12 bases between. The CDR3 extends over 12 amino acids. CDR1 and CDR2 from the germline V gene are MDHEN and SYDVKM. CDR3 amino acids: CASLARGYGYTF. The CDR3 DNA follows: TGTGCCAGCTTGGCCCGGGGTTATGGCTACACCTTC.

The rearrangement joins TRBV7-9 to TRBJ2-1; TRBD2 matches 7 bases. The CDR3 is 18 amino acids. The ends lost 2 bases at V and 0 bases at J; junction bases unmatched: 10. Germline-derived CDR1 and CDR2 are SEHNR and FQNEAQ (reference sequence). The CDR3 DNA sequence: TGTGCCAGCAGCTTACCCTCCTCTAGCGGAGTCTCCTACAATGAGCAGTTCTTC. It specifies CASSLPSSSGVSYNEQFF. The variable domain in full, with the rest retrieved from reference TRBV7-9 and TRBJ2-1, is DTGVSQNPRHKITKRGQNVTFRCDPISEHNRLYWYRQTLGQGPEFLTYFQNEAQLEKSRLLSDRFSAERPKGSFSTLEIQRTEQGDSAMYLCASSLPSSSGVSYNEQFFGPGTRLTVL.

Points on this clone: Other DNA sequences within the sample encode an identical CDR3. The rearrangement links TRBV18 to TRBJ2-3, with no clear D. The V end was cut by 4 bases, the J end by 1 base, with 9 bases between. CDR1 is KGHSH, CDR2 LQKENI, per germline. This CDR3 has 14 amino acids. Here the CDR3 DNA reads TGTGCCAGCTCACTTAGCTTGGGCACAGATACGCAGTATTTT. Its protein is CASSLSLGTDTQYF.

The chain employs TRBV18 and TRBJ2-3; D is unclear. This CDR3 spans 13 amino acids. CDR1 KGHSH and CDR2 LQKENI come from the germline V gene. V lost 4 bases to trimming and J lost 2 bases, with 7 bases between them. Written as DNA, the CDR3 is TGTGCCAGCTCACGAGAGAACACAGATACGCAGTATTTT. Its translation: CASSRENTDTQYF.

The chain carries TRBV10-3 and TRBJ2-2; D remains unclear. Trimming shortened V by 0 bases and J by 7 bases, and 9 bases separated the two germline ends. The CDR3 is 14 residues long. Germline CDR1 is ENHRY and CDR2 is SYGVKD. The CDR3 spells CAISESGSRGELFF. The CDR3 DNA reads TGTGCCATCAGTGAGTCGGGATCTCGCGGGGAGCTGTTTTTT.

The rearrangement links TRBV6-5 to TRBJ2-3, with a weak D call TRBD1 (5 bases). Germline CDR1 MNHEY, CDR2 SVGAGI. V was clipped by 4 bases and J by 3 bases, with 14 bases between them. The CDR3 loop spans 15 amino acids. The CDR3 nucleotides are TGTGCCAGCAGTTCTGGGGCGTCCAGGACAGATACGCAGTATTTT. Amino acid sequence: CASSSGASRTDTQYF.

Note on this clone: This sample also contains other DNA sequences that code for the same CDR3. The CDR3 spells CASSPGDNYGYTF. CDR3 coding DNA: TGTGCCAGCTCACCAGGGGATAACTATGGCTACACCTTC. The rearrangement links TRBV18 to TRBJ1-2; D is unclear. The CDR3 is 13 residues long. CDR1 is KGHSH, CDR2 LQKENI, per germline. Trimming pared 2 bases from V and 1 base from J, leaving 5 bases between.

The chain couples TRBV4-2 to TRBJ2-3; D is unresolved. Per the germline V gene, CDR1 is LGHNA and CDR2 is YNFKEQ. This CDR3 is built from 17 residues. The V and J ends lost 0 bases and 4 bases respectively, with 17 bases between them. The DNA for the CDR3 is TGTGCCAGCAGCCAAGAACCGTCTCTACCCAGGTCAGATACGCAGTATTTT. Amino acids: CASSQEPSLPRSDTQYF.

The J gene is TRBJ2-5, the V gene TRBV10-3; 10 positions agree with TRBD2. Germline trimming cut 3 bases from V and 4 bases from J; bases unmatched to any gene: 8. Germline V CDR1 and CDR2: ENHRY, SYGVKD. There are 16 residues in the CDR3. In nucleotides, the CDR3 is TGTGCCATCAGTGAAGGAGGTAGCGGGGGGCGAGAGACCCAGTACTTC. Translating it yields CAISEGGSGGRETQYF.

This clone was recorded only once. CDR3 region: CASSPPRSNQPQHF. In DNA, the CDR3 is TGTGCCAGCAGCCCCCCTCGTAGCAATCAGCCCCAGCATTTT. V usage is TRBV28 and J usage is TRBJ1-5; no firm D call. The CDR3 contains 14 residues. Germline CDR1 and CDR2: MDHEN and SYDVKM. V shed 6 bases and J shed 0 bases, with 9 bases lying between them.

The J gene is TRBJ1-6, the V gene TRBV19; 10 bases are a match to TRBD1. This CDR3 has 16 residues. Per the germline V gene, CDR1 is LNHDA and CDR2 is SQIVND (reference sequence). Trimming removed 5 bases from V and 4 bases from J; junction bases left unmatched: 5. The CDR3 spells CASSETGGSYNSPLHF. CDR3 nucleotides: TGTGCCAGTAGTGAGACAGGGGGCAGTTATAATTCACCCCTCCACTTT.

The chain employs TRBV19 and TRBJ1-5, with a tentative D call TRBD1 (6 bases). Looked up from germline, CDR1 is LNHDA and CDR2 is SQIVND (reference sequence). The V end lost 3 bases, the J end lost 2 bases, and 11 bases lay between the germline ends. This CDR3 contains 15 residues. For the CDR3, the DNA is TGTGCCAGTAGTATTTGGACAGCTCGCAATCAGCCCCAGCATTTT. Protein product: CASSIWTARNQPQHF.

The chain carries TRBV27 and TRBJ2-3; no definite D call. The CDR3 spans 16 residues. Trimming shortened V by 1 base and J by 0 bases, and 11 bases separated the two germline ends. Germline V gene sequence: CDR1 MNHEY, CDR2 SMNVEV (reference sequence). CDR3 protein: CASSLLLGSSTDTQYF. The CDR3 coding sequence is TGTGCCAGCAGTTTATTGCTGGGTTCTAGCACAGATACGCAGTATTTT.

A word on this clone: Other DNA variants within this sample encode the same CDR3. The chain has TRBV5-4 and TRBJ1-5; D may be TRBD1 (5 bases). Germline lookup yields CDR1 SGHNT and CDR2 YYREEE (reference sequence). The V end was cut by 4 bases, the J end by 7 bases, with 12 bases between. The CDR3 is 13 amino acids. DNA for the CDR3: TGTGCCAGCAGCCCGGACCGGGGGCAGCCCCAGCATTTT. Residues: CASSPDRGQPQHF.

This chain links TRBV7-2 with TRBJ2-7; D is unclear. V lost 2 bases to trimming and J lost 5 bases, with 13 bases between them. This CDR3 has 14 residues. Germline assignment: CDR1 SGHTA and CDR2 FQGNSA. The chain's CDR3 is CASSLSQFIHEQYF. CDR3 sequence (DNA): TGTGCCAGCAGCTTAAGCCAGTTTATCCACGAGCAGTACTTC.

The chain recombines TRBV15 with TRBJ1-3; possibly TRBD1 for D (5 bases). Trimming removed 3 bases at V and 0 bases at J, with 15 bases between. CDR3 length equals 17 residues. Germline CDR1 and CDR2: LNHNV and YYDKDF (reference sequence). The CDR3 reads CATSRGPAATSGNTIYF. The CDR3 DNA sequence: TGTGCCACCAGCAGGGGACCCGCAGCTACCTCTGGAAACACCATATATTTT.

This clone was seen a few times. The chain links TRBV6-5 to TRBJ2-1; 9 positions match TRBD2. The V segment lost 6 bases and the J segment 7 bases; nucleotides outside the gene matches: 7. Germline V gene lookup returns CDR1 MNHEY and CDR2 SVGAGI. The CDR3 runs to 14 residues. CDR3 sequence (DNA): TGTGCCAGCAGACGCGGGACTAGCTGGAATGAGCAGTTCTTC. It translates to CASRRGTSWNEQFF.

The V call is TRBV2, the J call TRBJ2-2, with a possible D match to TRBD2 (7 bases). This CDR3 region has 16 residues. V was shortened by 3 bases and J by 6 bases, with 17 bases between the two germline ends. Per the germline V gene, CDR1 is SNHLY and CDR2 is FYNNEI. The CDR3 nucleotides read TGTGCCAGCAGTGACCCGAGCGGGACATCCGCCGGGGAGCTGTTTTTT. Protein: CASSDPSGTSAGELFF.

To note about this clone: The sample contains more than one DNA sequence encoding this CDR3. The chain is built from TRBV5-1 and TRBJ2-1; 9 bases fit TRBD1. The ends lost 1 base at V and 5 bases at J; junction bases unmatched: 4. The CDR3 consists of 15 residues. Germline V CDR1 and CDR2: SGHRS, YFSETQ. CDR3 protein: CASSLTGGGNNEQFF. The DNA for the CDR3 is TGCGCCAGCAGCTTGACAGGGGGCGGAAACAATGAGCAGTTCTTC.

J is TRBJ2-5 and V is TRBV5-5; no clear D. CDR3 size: 13 residues. Germline V gene lookup returns CDR1 SGHKS and CDR2 YYEKEE (reference sequence). Trimming pared 4 bases from V and 5 bases from J, leaving 12 bases between. Here the CDR3 reads CASSPTTMETQYF. The DNA for the CDR3 is TGTGCCAGCAGCCCGACCACCATGGAGACCCAGTACTTC. Full variable domain (remainder filled in from reference TRBV5-5 and TRBJ2-5): DAGVTQSPTHLIKTRGQQVTLRCSPISGHKSVSWYQQVLGQGPQFIFQYYEKEERGRGNFPDRFSARQFPNYSSELNVNALLLGDSALYLCASSPTTMETQYFGPGTRLLVL.

This clone was seen a single time. V gene TRBV18 combines with J gene TRBJ2-1; D may be TRBD1 or TRBD2 (5 bases each). The germline V gene has CDR1 KGHSH and CDR2 LQKENI. This CDR3 has 15 amino acids. The V end was cut by 2 bases, the J end by 9 bases, with 17 bases between. CDR3 amino acids: CASSPARRGRGEQFF. The CDR3 nucleotides read TGTGCCAGCTCACCAGCCCGACGGGGACGTGGTGAGCAGTTCTTC. The whole variable domain, remainder taken from reference TRBV18 and TRBJ2-1, is NAGVMQNPRHLVRRRGQEARLRCSPMKGHSHVYWYRQLPEEGLKFMVYLQKENIIDESGMPKERFSAEFPKEGPSILRIQQVVRGDSAAYFCASSPARRGRGEQFFGPGTRLTVL.

Turning to this clone: The sample has other DNA sequences that encode this CDR3 too. The chain joins TRBV2 to TRBJ1-6; TRBD1 is a possible D gene (5 bases). V lost 3 bases and J 7 bases, leaving 10 bases between the germline ends. The germline CDR1 and CDR2 sequences are SNHLY and FYNNEI. The CDR3 is 14 residues long. CDR3 in DNA: TGTGCCAGCAGTGACAGGGTCGGCAATTCACCCCTCCACTTT. Translated, it gives CASSDRVGNSPLHF.

This clone appeared a single time. The CDR3 nucleotides are TGTGCCAGCAGGGGGACAGGGAGATTTACTGAAGCTTTCTTT. Translated, it gives CASRGTGRFTEAFF. The J gene is TRBJ1-1, the V gene TRBV2; 9 bases line up with TRBD1. The CDR3 runs 14 residues. Looked up from germline, CDR1 is SNHLY and CDR2 is FYNNEI. V shed 6 bases, J shed 5 bases, and the junction held 7 bases outside the gene matches.

This chain uses TRBV7-3 with TRBJ2-5, with 9 bases identical to TRBD1. This CDR3 is 14 amino acids long. Germline trimming cut 4 bases from V and 2 bases from J; bases unmatched to any gene: 2. The germline V gene encodes CDR1 SGHTA and CDR2 FQGTGA. The CDR3 sequence: CASSSTGGQETQYF. The CDR3 DNA is TGTGCCAGCAGCTCGACAGGGGGTCAAGAGACCCAGTACTTC. Supplemented by reference TRBV7-3 and TRBJ2-5, the full variable domain reads GAGVSQTPSNKVTEKGKYVELRCDPISGHTALYWYRQSLGQGPEFLIYFQGTGAADDSGLPNDRFFAVRPEGSVSTLKIQRTERGDSAVYLCASSSTGGQETQYFGPGTRLLVL.